The 25 T cell receptor beta chains listed next were all sequenced from one sample in a study of blood T cell repertoires in COVID-19 (dated by TCRdb to between 2020 and 2021). The library was prepared using the immunoSEQ multiplex PCR assay. TCRdb holds this immuneACCESS table with in-frame rearrangements only. Some clones are missing; in checked studies, unresolved V genes explain under half, and the rest has no known cause. A total of roughly 250,000 clones appear in this sample, more than 65% of them only once. Jointly, the top ten make up about 4% of the sample. Specimen: peripheral blood. The source is a woman aged 40-49 years with active or convalescent COVID-19.

The chain has TRBV19 and TRBJ1-1, with D unclear. Germline CDR1 is LNHDA and CDR2 is SQIVND (reference sequence). The CDR3 loop spans 15 amino acids. V was cut by 0 bases and J by 4 bases, with 12 bases left in between. This chain's CDR3 is CASSIDGWRGTEAFF. As DNA, the CDR3 is TGTGCCAGTAGTATAGACGGATGGCGAGGCACTGAAGCTTTCTTT.

This clone was detected a few times. V gene TRBV27 combines with J gene TRBJ1-6; TRBD1 might be the D (6 bases). The ends were cut back, 8 bases at V and 1 base at J, with 24 bases in the middle. Per germline, CDR1 MNHEY and CDR2 SMNVEV (reference sequence). CDR3 length: 19 amino acids. The CDR3 here is CASRSPSGTGSSYNSPLHF. In DNA, the CDR3 is TGTGCCAGCCGATCTCCATCAGGAACAGGGTCGTCCTATAATTCACCCCTCCACTTT.

This sequence joins TRBV4-1 and TRBJ1-1; tentatively, D is TRBD1 (6 bases). This CDR3 comprises 15 residues. The V and J ends lost 4 bases and 0 bases respectively, with 12 bases between them. CDR1 and CDR2 (germline): MGHRA, YSYEKL. CDR3 coding DNA: TGCGCCAGCAGCCGCCTGAGGACAGTGAACACTGAAGCTTTCTTT. Its protein is CASSRLRTVNTEAFF.

The chain employs TRBV5-5 and TRBJ1-1; D perhaps matches TRBD1 (5 bases). Germline CDR1 is SGHKS and CDR2 is YYEKEE (reference sequence). The CDR3 sequence is 13 residues long. Trimming pared 3 bases from V and 10 bases from J, leaving 16 bases between. The CDR3 region has the DNA TGTGCCAGCAGCTGGGAGGGGTCGCCTGGAGCTTTCTTT. This gives the protein CASSWEGSPGAFF.

The V gene is TRBV2, the J gene TRBJ1-5; D perhaps matches TRBD1 (5 bases). Germline CDR1 is SNHLY and CDR2 is FYNNEI. V lost 7 bases and J 3 bases, leaving 16 bases between the germline ends. The CDR3 is made up of 15 amino acids. This CDR3 is CASNRGEMVNQPQHF. CDR3 DNA sequence: TGTGCCAGCAATCGGGGGGAAATGGTCAATCAGCCCCAGCATTTT.

The chain carries TRBV4-1 and TRBJ2-4; TRBD1 is a possible D gene (6 bases). Germline CDR1 and CDR2: MGHRA and YSYEKL. This CDR3 is built from 16 residues. V dropped 4 bases and J dropped 0 bases, with 13 bases sitting between them. The DNA of the CDR3 is TGCGCCAGCAGCCGTGGGACACCGCTAGCCAAAAACATTCAGTACTTC. It yields the protein CASSRGTPLAKNIQYF.

The chain has TRBV30 and TRBJ2-3, with 9 bases that match TRBD2. Per germline, CDR1 GTSNPN and CDR2 SVGIG (reference sequence). The CDR3 has 14 amino acids. The ends lost 7 bases at V and 3 bases at J; junction bases unmatched: 8. CDR3 DNA: TGTGCCTTCTTAGCGGGGGAGGGAACAGATACGCAGTATTTT. Translated: CAFLAGEGTDTQYF.

The chain links TRBV6-5 to TRBJ2-1; 10 bases match TRBD2. CDR3 length equals 14 residues. Germline CDR1 reads MNHEY; CDR2 reads SVGAGI. The J segment lost 2 bases and the V segment lost 8 bases, leaving 3 bases of the junction unmatched. CDR3 loop: CASRSGGPYNEQFF. CDR3 DNA: TGTGCCAGCCGTAGCGGGGGGCCCTACAATGAGCAGTTCTTC.

The V and J genes are TRBV6-6 and TRBJ1-6; D gene uncertain. Trimming removed 2 bases at V and 5 bases at J, with 10 bases between. The V gene's germline CDR1 is MNHNY and CDR2 SVGAGI (reference sequence). The length of the CDR3 is 15 residues. The chain's CDR3 is CASSYGPRHNSPLHF. The CDR3 bases are TGTGCCAGCAGTTACGGCCCCAGGCATAATTCACCCCTCCACTTT.

The V gene is TRBV2, the J gene TRBJ1-2, with 10 bases aligning to TRBD1. The germline gives CDR1 SNHLY, CDR2 FYNNEI. CDR3 length: 15 residues. Trimming removed 6 bases from V and 8 bases from J; junction bases left unmatched: 12. The CDR3 here is CASSLRTGTGDGYTF. The CDR3 DNA reads as TGTGCCAGCAGCCTTCGGACCGGGACAGGGGACGGCTACACCTTC.

This chain connects TRBV11-3 to TRBJ2-6; D might be TRBD1 (6 bases). From germline, CDR1 is SGHNT and CDR2 YENEEA. Trimming removed 5 bases at V and 0 bases at J, with 17 bases between. There are 18 residues in the CDR3. CDR3 nucleotides: TGTGCCAGCAGCACCGACCACAGGGACCCCTCTGGGGCCAACGTCCTGACTTTC. Translating it yields CASSTDHRDPSGANVLTF. Drawing the rest from reference TRBV11-3 and TRBJ2-6, the complete variable domain is EAGVVQSPRYKIIEKKQPVAFWCNPISGHNTLYWYLQNLGQGPELLIRYENEEAVDDSQLPKDRFSAERLKGVDSTLKIQPAELGDSAVYLCASSTDHRDPSGANVLTFGAGSRLTVL.

CDR3 DNA sequence: TGTGCCAGCAGCAAACAGGGGTCGAGCAATCAGCCCCAGCATTTT. Residues: CASSKQGSSNQPQHF. The chain carries TRBV5-8 and TRBJ1-5, with 7 bases fitting TRBD1. CDR1 and CDR2 from the germline V gene are SGHTS and YDEGEE. V gave up 4 bases and J gave up 1 base; unmatched junction bases: 5. This CDR3 has 15 residues.

The gene calls are TRBV12-5 and TRBJ2-1, with TRBD1 matching over 8 bases. Losses at the gene ends were 4 bases for V and 8 bases for J; bases not matched to a gene: 4. The germline gives CDR1 LGHNT, CDR2 FRNRAP. There are 13 residues in the CDR3. This CDR3 is CASGWTGRDEQFF. The CDR3 DNA reads as TGTGCTAGTGGTTGGACAGGGCGGGATGAGCAGTTCTTC.

The chain has TRBV7-3 and TRBJ1-2; 11 bases are a match to TRBD1. Germline loops: CDR1 SGHTA, CDR2 FQGTGA. The ends lost 6 bases at V and 8 bases at J; junction bases unmatched: 2. This CDR3 spans 12 amino acids. CDR3 sequence reads: CASRDRGQGYTF. CDR3 DNA sequence: TGTGCCAGCAGGGACAGGGGGCAAGGCTACACCTTC.

This chain connects TRBV11-2 to TRBJ2-4; 7 nucleotides line up with TRBD2. The length of the CDR3 is 17 residues. With 1 base clipped from V and 7 bases from J, the junction kept 13 bases outside the gene matches. Germline assignment: CDR1 SGHAT and CDR2 FQNNGV. CDR3 protein: CASSLVGLAGLWNIQYF. Written as DNA, the CDR3 is TGTGCCAGCAGCTTAGTCGGATTAGCGGGCCTTTGGAACATTCAGTACTTC.

The V and J genes are TRBV9 and TRBJ1-2; unclear D gene. Germline CDR1 SGDLS, CDR2 YYNGEE. V was cut by 0 bases and J by 8 bases, with 14 bases left in between. The CDR3 length is 14 residues. This CDR3 reads CASSVDAVVRGYTF. The CDR3 nucleotides read TGTGCCAGCAGCGTAGACGCGGTCGTACGGGGCTACACCTTC. The whole variable domain, filled in from reference TRBV9 and TRBJ1-2, reads DSGVTQTPKHLITATGQRVTLRCSPRSGDLSVYWYQQSLDQGLQFLIQYYNGEERAKGNILERFSAQQFPDLHSELNLSSLELGDSALYFCASSVDAVVRGYTFGSGTRLTVV.

This clone was counted a single time. The chain joins TRBV30 to TRBJ1-2; 7 bases are shared with TRBD1. Per the germline V gene, CDR1 is GTSNPN and CDR2 is SVGIG (reference sequence). The CDR3 contains 13 residues. J was trimmed by 2 bases and V by 4 bases; bases with no gene match: 4. The CDR3 DNA is TGTGCCTGGAAACGAGGGGGCAACTATGGCTACACCTTC. It translates to CAWKRGGNYGYTF.

The gene calls are TRBV19 and TRBJ2-3; 7 bases are a match to TRBD1. The V and J ends lost 5 bases and 4 bases, in that order; junction bases with no gene match: 9. CDR1 is LNHDA and CDR2 is SQIVND in the germline V gene (reference sequence). The CDR3 spans 15 residues. This CDR3 is CASSSPGTDSDTQYF. The DNA of the CDR3 is TGTGCCAGTAGTTCCCCCGGGACAGATTCAGATACGCAGTATTTT. Variable domain in full (rest from reference TRBV19 and TRBJ2-3): DGGITQSPKYLFRKEGQNVTLSCEQNLNHDAMYWYRQDPGQGLRLIYYSQIVNDFQKGDIAEGYSVSREKKESFPLTVTSAQKNPTAFYLCASSSPGTDSDTQYFGPGTRLTVL.

The CDR3 DNA reads TGTGCCAGCAGCCCCCAGTCTGGGGGCGCAAAACTGTTTTTT. This encodes CASSPQSGGAKLFF. This rearrangement joins TRBV3-1 (or the pseudogene TRBV3-2) to TRBJ1-4; maybe TRBD1 (6 bases). Germline assignment: CDR1 LGHDT and CDR2 YNNKEL (reference sequence). The CDR3 loop spans 14 amino acids. V gave up 4 bases and J gave up 10 bases, with 16 bases separating them.

V usage is TRBV7-9 and J usage is TRBJ2-3; tentatively, D is TRBD2 (6 bases). V was shortened by 2 bases and J by 6 bases, with 18 bases between the two germline ends. The V gene's germline CDR1 is SEHNR and CDR2 FQNEAQ (reference sequence). The CDR3 has 16 residues. The CDR3 spells CASSLSKRVSGDTQYF. The CDR3, as DNA: TGTGCCAGCAGCTTATCAAAGCGGGTCTCTGGGGATACGCAGTATTTT.

The rearrangement uses TRBV25-1 and TRBJ1-4, with 10 bases lining up with TRBD1. CDR3 length: 14 residues. With 7 bases clipped from V and 6 bases from J, the junction kept 5 bases outside the gene matches. Germline CDR1 MGHDK, CDR2 SYGVNS. CDR3 sequence: CASKTGTGDEKLFF. Written as DNA, the CDR3 is TGTGCCAGCAAAACAGGGACAGGGGATGAAAAACTGTTTTTT.

This chain joins TRBV5-1 and TRBJ2-1, with 11 bases identical to TRBD1. There are 14 residues in the CDR3. The germline V gene encodes CDR1 SGHRS and CDR2 YFSETQ. The trim removed 4 bases at V and 9 bases at J, leaving 6 bases unmatched. CDR3 DNA: TGCGCCAGCAGCCCGGACAGGGGGCGACCTGAGCAGTTCTTC. Its translation: CASSPDRGRPEQFF.

The chain has TRBV6-1 and TRBJ1-3; 7 bases are a match to TRBD1. From germline, CDR1 is MNHNS and CDR2 SASEGT. Unmatched junction bases numbered 3, after V lost 0 bases and J lost 4 bases. The CDR3 runs to 15 residues. The CDR3 here is CASSEAPGQGNTIYF. The CDR3, as DNA: TGTGCCAGCAGTGAAGCTCCGGGACAGGGAAACACCATATATTTT.

The CDR3 spells CASQKQMNTEAFF. The CDR3 region has the DNA TGTGCCAGTCAAAAACAGATGAACACTGAAGCTTTCTTT. This chain connects TRBV28 to TRBJ1-1; D call uncertain. This CDR3 contains 13 residues. Germline V CDR1 and CDR2: MDHEN, SYDVKM. V was pared by 9 bases and J by 0 bases, with 11 bases between.

This sequence joins TRBV15 and TRBJ1-6; tentative D call: TRBD1 (6 bases). Between the trimmed V and J ends, which lost 0 bases and 9 bases, there was a span of 9 bases. This CDR3 spans 14 amino acids. Germline CDR1 and CDR2: LNHNV and YYDKDF (reference sequence). Written as DNA, the CDR3 is TGTGCCACCAGCAGAGACAGGGGTAGTTCACCCCTCCACTTT. Its translation is CATSRDRGSSPLHF.